The rows below give T cell receptor beta chains drawn from one sample of a study of T cell repertoires in cytomegalovirus infection. TCRdb reprocessed the reads with MiXCR, giving one entry per CDR3 protein. The data contain some 100,000 distinct CDR3 sequences, 20% to 30% of them singletons. Sequenced sample: CD8+ T cells from PBMCs. Receptor source: a human donor in good health (CMV status not recorded). Some clones in this sample may be carry-over from other donors' samples. Each CDR3 is given with its conserved first and last residue. The D gene is left open where the match is weak. Clone sizes are given selectively: once, few, many, or a class where the clone is expanded.

d_gene	v_gene	abundance	j_gene	CDR3aa	CDR3nt
.	TRBV27	few	TRBJ2-4	CASSLSQTAKNIQYF	TGTGCCAGCAGTTTGTCCCAGACGGCCAAAAACATTCAGTACTTC
.	TRBV7-9	few	TRBJ1-2	CASSLGSGDGYTF	TGTGCCAGCAGCTTGGGTTCGGGCGATGGCTACACCTTC
.	TRBV7-2	many	TRBJ1-2	CASSLAVANYGYTF	TGTGCCAGCAGCTTAGCGGTTGCGAACTATGGCTACACCTTC
TRBD2	TRBV29-1	.	TRBJ2-3	CSVDHPGRGVYTDTQYF	TGCAGCGTTGACCACCCGGGACGGGGGGTTTACACAGATACGCAGTATTTT
.	TRBV3-1	many	TRBJ2-2	CASSHTGTSNTGELFF	TGTGCCAGCAGCCATACCGGGACGTCGAACACCGGGGAGCTGTTTTTT
.	TRBV11-2	few	TRBJ1-6	CASSLVGQPNSPLHF	TGTGCCAGCAGCTTAGTTGGACAGCCAAATTCACCCCTCCACTTT
TRBD1	TRBV7-6	few	TRBJ2-2	CASSLRDRGVQRTGELFF	TGTGCCAGCAGCTTACGGGACAGGGGGGTACAACGCACCGGGGAGCTGTTTTTT
TRBD1	TRBV6-4	.	TRBJ1-1	CVSSDDREVTEAFF	TGTGTCAGCAGTGACGACAGGGAAGTGACTGAAGCTTTCTTT
.	TRBV11-2	few	TRBJ2-7	CASSSSGAPAYEQYF	TGTGCCAGCAGCTCCTCCGGGGCGCCAGCCTACGAGCAGTACTTC
.	TRBV7-8	many	TRBJ1-4	CASSFLSRQLNEKLFF	TGTGCCAGCAGCTTTCTGAGTCGACAGCTTAATGAAAAACTGTTTTTT
.	TRBV7-9	.	TRBJ2-3	CASSFEMSTDTQYF	TGTGCCAGCAGCTTCGAGATGAGCACAGATACGCAGTATTTT
TRBD1	TRBV7-2	few	TRBJ2-5	CASSLFGTGEETQYF	TGTGCCAGCAGCTTATTCGGGACAGGGGAAGAGACCCAGTACTTC
.	TRBV7-4	.	TRBJ2-2	CASSPLGELFF	TGTGCCAGCAGCCCCCTCGGGGAGCTGTTTTTT
TRBD2	TRBV6-2/TRBV6-3	.	TRBJ2-1	CASSPSLAGGANEQFF	TGTGCCAGCAGCCCCTCACTAGCGGGGGGGGCGAATGAGCAGTTCTTC
TRBD1	TRBV7-7	.	TRBJ2-2	CASRPPETGTGELFF	TGTGCCAGCAGACCCCCCGAGACAGGGACCGGGGAGCTGTTTTTT
.	TRBV11-2	.	TRBJ2-1	CASRDPGQLYNEQFF	TGTGCCAGCAGGGACCCCGGACAGCTCTACAATGAGCAGTTCTTC
.	TRBV28	.	TRBJ2-5	CASSSTGLGEQETQYF	TGTGCCAGCAGTTCCACAGGGTTAGGGGAGCAAGAGACCCAGTACTTC
TRBD2	TRBV15	many	TRBJ2-1	CATSRTRGTSGSSDTSYNEQFF	TGTGCCACCAGCAGAACGCGAGGGACTAGCGGGTCATCTGACACCTCCTACAATGAGCAGTTCTTC
.	TRBV30	.	TRBJ2-1	CAWSITASHEQFF	TGTGCCTGGAGTATAACCGCTAGCCATGAGCAGTTCTTC
TRBD1	TRBV7-9	.	TRBJ1-1	CASSLAGQGGTEAFF	TGTGCCAGCAGCTTAGCGGGACAGGGGGGCACTGAAGCTTTCTTT
.	TRBV6-1	.	TRBJ2-1	CASRSGQTNEQFF	TGTGCCAGCAGATCCGGGCAAACCAATGAGCAGTTCTTC
TRBD1	TRBV27	.	TRBJ2-3	CASSLWRQGDTDTQYF	TGTGCCAGCAGTTTATGGCGACAGGGGGACACAGATACGCAGTATTTT
TRBD1	TRBV28	many	TRBJ2-1	CASSPGTEAYNEQFF	TGTGCCAGCAGCCCGGGGACAGAAGCCTACAATGAGCAGTTCTTC
.	TRBV20-1	.	TRBJ2-3	CSALGVGRTDTQYF	TGCAGTGCTCTTGGGGTGGGTCGCACAGATACGCAGTATTTT
.	TRBV27	few	TRBJ1-6	CASNFYQGSGSPLHF	TGTGCCAGCAACTTTTATCAGGGATCTGGATCACCCCTCCACTTT
TRBD1	TRBV28	.	TRBJ2-2	CASSSPGTVPGELFF	TGTGCCAGCAGTTCCCCCGGGACAGTGCCCGGGGAGCTGTTTTTT
TRBD2	TRBV7-2	many	TRBJ2-4	CASSSGGENIQYF	TGTGCCAGCAGCTCCGGGGGGGAAAACATTCAGTACTTC
TRBD1	TRBV15	few	TRBJ1-2	CATSREGQGTYGYTF	TGTGCCACCAGCAGAGAGGGACAGGGGACCTATGGCTACACCTTC
.	TRBV7-9	few	TRBJ1-5	CASSPPNTDQPQHF	TGTGCCAGCAGCCCGCCGAACACCGATCAGCCCCAGCATTTT
.	TRBV28	few	TRBJ2-7	CASSFGGGDYEQYF	TGTGCCAGCAGTTTCGGAGGGGGGGATTACGAGCAGTACTTC
TRBD2	TRBV11-2	once	TRBJ2-5	CASSSKGLVHETQYF	TGTGCCAGCAGCTCCAAAGGACTAGTACACGAGACCCAGTACTTC
.	TRBV19	.	TRBJ1-1	CASSIFGANTEAFF	TGTGCCAGTAGTATTTTTGGGGCGAACACTGAAGCTTTCTTT
TRBD2	TRBV7-8	.	TRBJ2-1	CASSLDGTSGGANEQFF	TGTGCCAGCAGCTTAGATGGGACTAGCGGGGGGGCGAATGAGCAGTTCTTC
TRBD1	TRBV28	.	TRBJ2-3	CASSGTGTASTDTQYF	TGTGCCAGCAGTGGTACCGGGACAGCTAGCACAGATACGCAGTATTTT
.	TRBV7-2	few	TRBJ2-1	CASSSGVYNEQFF	TGTGCCAGCAGCTCAGGGGTCTACAATGAGCAGTTCTTC
.	TRBV7-8	many	TRBJ1-5	CASSLAGEFDQPQHF	TGTGCCAGCAGCTTAGCGGGTGAATTTGATCAGCCCCAGCATTTT
.	TRBV7-8	few	TRBJ2-2	CASSPRSNTGELFF	TGTGCCAGCAGCCCGCGATCGAACACCGGGGAGCTGTTTTTT
TRBD1	TRBV20-1	few	TRBJ2-7	CSATLPGTVYEQYF	TGCAGTGCGACGTTACCCGGGACAGTCTACGAGCAGTACTTC
.	TRBV7-9	few	TRBJ2-7	CASSPVPDRTYEQYF	TGTGCCAGCAGCCCCGTACCGGACAGAACCTACGAGCAGTACTTC
TRBD1	TRBV15	many	TRBJ2-1	CATSRVPGQGAWKSNHTYNEQFF	TGTGCCACCAGCAGAGTCCCGGGACAGGGGGCTTGGAAGTCTAACCATACCTACAATGAGCAGTTCTTC
TRBD2	TRBV6-2/TRBV6-3	.	TRBJ2-1	CASSYRREGPFGEQFF	TGTGCCAGCAGTTACCGGCGGGAGGGCCCTTTCGGTGAGCAGTTCTTC